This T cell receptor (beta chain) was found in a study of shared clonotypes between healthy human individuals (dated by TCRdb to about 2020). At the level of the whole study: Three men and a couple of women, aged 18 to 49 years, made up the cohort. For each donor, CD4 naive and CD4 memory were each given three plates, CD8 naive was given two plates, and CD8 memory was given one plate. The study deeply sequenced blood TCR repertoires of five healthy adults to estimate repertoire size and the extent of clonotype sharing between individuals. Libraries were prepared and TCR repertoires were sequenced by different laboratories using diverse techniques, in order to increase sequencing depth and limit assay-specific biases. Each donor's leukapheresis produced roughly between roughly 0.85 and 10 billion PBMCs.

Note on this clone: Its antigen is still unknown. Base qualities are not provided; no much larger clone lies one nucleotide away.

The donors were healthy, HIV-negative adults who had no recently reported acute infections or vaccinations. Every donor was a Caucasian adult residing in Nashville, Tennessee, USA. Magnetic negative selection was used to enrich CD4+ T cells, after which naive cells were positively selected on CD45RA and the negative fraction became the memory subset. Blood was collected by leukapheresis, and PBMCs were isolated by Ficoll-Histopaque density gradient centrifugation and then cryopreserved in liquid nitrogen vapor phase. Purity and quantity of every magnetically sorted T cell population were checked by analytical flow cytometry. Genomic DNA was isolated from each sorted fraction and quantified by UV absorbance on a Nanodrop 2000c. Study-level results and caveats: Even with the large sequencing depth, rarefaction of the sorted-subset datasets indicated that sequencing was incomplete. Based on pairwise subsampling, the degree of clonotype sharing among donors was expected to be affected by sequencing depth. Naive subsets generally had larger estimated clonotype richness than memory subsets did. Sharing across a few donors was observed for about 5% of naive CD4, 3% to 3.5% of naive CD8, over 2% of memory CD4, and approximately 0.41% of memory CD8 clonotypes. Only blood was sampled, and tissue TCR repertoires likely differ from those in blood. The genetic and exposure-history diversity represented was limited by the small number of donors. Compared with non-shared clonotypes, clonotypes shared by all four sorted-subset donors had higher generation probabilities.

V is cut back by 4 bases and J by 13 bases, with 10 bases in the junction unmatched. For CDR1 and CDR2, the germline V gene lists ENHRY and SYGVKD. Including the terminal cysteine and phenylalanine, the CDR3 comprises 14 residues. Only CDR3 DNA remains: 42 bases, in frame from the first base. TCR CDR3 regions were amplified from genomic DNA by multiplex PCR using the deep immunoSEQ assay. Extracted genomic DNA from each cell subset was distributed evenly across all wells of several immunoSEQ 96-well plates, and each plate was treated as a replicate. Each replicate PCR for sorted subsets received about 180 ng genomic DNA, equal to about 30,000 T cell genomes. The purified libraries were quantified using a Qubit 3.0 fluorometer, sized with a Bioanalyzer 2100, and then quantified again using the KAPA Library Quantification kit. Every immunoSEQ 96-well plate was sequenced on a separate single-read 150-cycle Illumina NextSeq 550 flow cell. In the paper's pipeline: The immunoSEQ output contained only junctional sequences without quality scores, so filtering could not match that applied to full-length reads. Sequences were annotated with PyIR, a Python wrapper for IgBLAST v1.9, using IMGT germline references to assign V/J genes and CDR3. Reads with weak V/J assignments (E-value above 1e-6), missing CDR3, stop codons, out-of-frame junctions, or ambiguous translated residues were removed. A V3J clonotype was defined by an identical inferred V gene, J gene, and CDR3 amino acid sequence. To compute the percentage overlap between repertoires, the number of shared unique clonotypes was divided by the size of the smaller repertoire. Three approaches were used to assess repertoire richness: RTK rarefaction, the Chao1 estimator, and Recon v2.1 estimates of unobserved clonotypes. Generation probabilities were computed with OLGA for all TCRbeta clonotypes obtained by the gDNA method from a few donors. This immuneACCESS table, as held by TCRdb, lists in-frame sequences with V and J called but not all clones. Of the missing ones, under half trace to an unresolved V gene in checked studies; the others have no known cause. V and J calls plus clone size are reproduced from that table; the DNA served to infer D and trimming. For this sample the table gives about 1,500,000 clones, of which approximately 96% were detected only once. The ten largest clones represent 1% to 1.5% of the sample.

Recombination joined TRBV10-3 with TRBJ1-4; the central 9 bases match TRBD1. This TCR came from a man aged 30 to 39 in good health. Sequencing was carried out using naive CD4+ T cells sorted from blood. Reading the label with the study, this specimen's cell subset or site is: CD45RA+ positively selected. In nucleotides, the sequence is TGTGCCATCAGTGCCGGGACAGGGAAGGGAAGACTGTTTTTT. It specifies CAISAGTGKGRLFF.